A selection of T cell receptor beta chains follows, all from one sample in a study of blood T cell repertoires in COVID-19. Libraries were prepared by immunoSEQ multiplex PCR; TCRdb keeps only in-frame clonotypes and omits some of them. Here the sample spans some 150,000 clones, 80% being singletons. The sample comprised peripheral blood. The receptor set was obtained from a man in his sixties with acute or convalescent COVID-19. Each CDR3 is given with its conserved first and last residue. A D gene is named only where the DNA matches it firmly. Expanded clones are given a class, and other clones once, few, many or no size at all.

TRBJ1-5,TRBV3-1/TRBV3-2,TRBD1,15,NA,CASSTGQGWNQPQHF,TGTGCCAGCAGTACTGGACAGGGATGGAATCAGCCCCAGCATTTT
TRBJ1-2,TRBV27,TRBD1,15,NA,CASSPRDRAIYGYTF,TGTGCCAGCAGTCCCCGGGACAGGGCTATCTATGGCTACACCTTC
TRBJ1-2,TRBV6-5,NA,13,NA,CASSYGGSYGYTF,TGTGCCAGCAGTTATGGGGGGTCCTATGGCTACACCTTC
TRBJ2-5,TRBV6-5,NA,14,NA,CASRSPGQQETQYF,TGTGCCAGCAGATCTCCCGGACAGCAAGAGACCCAGTACTTC
TRBJ2-7,TRBV4-2,NA,16,NA,CASSQDLTAGAYEQYF,TGTGCCAGCAGCCAAGATCTTACTGCAGGGGCCTACGAGCAGTACTTC
TRBJ2-7,TRBV28,TRBD2,14,NA,CASNGREAVYEQYF,TGTGCCAGCAATGGGAGGGAGGCGGTGTACGAGCAGTACTTC
TRBJ2-7,TRBV21-1,NA,19,NA,CASSKVPWASGAPSYEQYF,NA
TRBJ2-1,TRBV5-1,NA,15,few,CASSLEGLDGNEQFF,TGCGCCAGCAGCTTGGAGGGACTCGACGGGAATGAGCAGTTCTTC
TRBJ2-6,TRBV7-9,TRBD1,16,NA,CASSFSRGLGANVLTF,TGTGCCAGCAGCTTTAGCAGGGGGCTTGGGGCCAACGTCCTGACTTTC
TRBJ2-3,TRBV9,TRBD2,15,NA,CASSRLAGRADTQYF,TGTGCCAGCAGCCGACTAGCGGGAAGGGCAGATACGCAGTATTTT
TRBJ1-2,TRBV10-3,TRBD1,14,once,CAITGDRTNYGYTF,TGTGCCATCACAGGGGACAGAACTAACTATGGCTACACCTTC
TRBJ1-4,TRBV28,NA,13,NA,CASSLYADEKLFF,TGTGCCAGCAGTTTGTATGCGGATGAAAAACTGTTTTTT
TRBJ1-4,TRBV30,NA,14,NA,CAWGKGHGDEKLFF,TGTGCCTGGGGGAAGGGCCACGGGGATGAAAAACTGTTTTTT
TRBJ1-4,TRBV2,TRBD1,14,NA,CASSAGTGSEKLFF,TGTGCCAGCAGTGCCGGGACAGGTAGCGAAAAACTGTTTTTT
TRBJ2-1,TRBV4-2,NA,15,NA,CASSQEWAQGNEQFF,TGTGCCAGCAGCCAAGAGTGGGCGCAGGGAAATGAGCAGTTCTTC
TRBJ2-5,TRBV24-1,TRBD1,16,NA,CATSDPGTGVQETQYF,TGTGCCACCAGTGATCCCGGGACAGGGGTCCAAGAGACCCAGTACTTC
TRBJ2-3,TRBV24-1,NA,16,NA,CATSDSGEASTDTQYF,TGTGCCACCAGTGATTCGGGGGAGGCAAGCACAGATACGCAGTATTTT
TRBJ2-7,TRBV5-5,NA,15,NA,CASSFLGGGSYEQYF,TGTGCCAGCAGCTTCCTCGGGGGTGGGAGCTACGAGCAGTACTTC
TRBJ2-7,TRBV2,TRBD2,19,NA,CASSGNSGLAGGKVYEQYF,TGTGCCAGCAGTGGAAACAGCGGACTAGCGGGGGGAAAAGTTTACGAGCAGTACTTC
TRBJ2-7,TRBV6-2/TRBV6-3,TRBD1,16,NA,CASSYRFRQGPSEQYF,TGTGCCAGCAGTTATCGTTTTAGACAGGGACCAAGCGAGCAGTACTTC
TRBJ1-2,TRBV6-6,NA,13,NA,CASSYEREYGYTF,TGTGCCAGCAGTTACGAGAGGGAGTATGGCTACACCTTC
TRBJ2-1,TRBV10-2,TRBD2,13,once,CASSETSGFEQFF,TGCGCCAGCAGTGAAACTAGCGGATTTGAGCAGTTCTTC
TRBJ1-2,TRBV14,NA,12,few,CASSFGQAGYTF,TGTGCCAGCAGTTTCGGACAAGCTGGCTACACCTTC
TRBJ1-2,TRBV19,NA,13,NA,CASSIVPDYGYTF,TGTGCCAGTAGTATAGTCCCAGACTATGGCTACACCTTC
TRBJ2-5,TRBV5-4,TRBD1,14,NA,CASGTAHLQETQYF,TGTGCCAGCGGGACAGCACACCTTCAAGAGACCCAGTACTTC
TRBJ2-1,TRBV3-1/TRBV3-2,NA,15,NA,CASSRISQGQNEQFF,TGTGCCAGCAGCCGGATATCACAGGGTCAAAATGAGCAGTTCTTC
TRBJ2-3,TRBV4-1,TRBD2,16,NA,CASSQGGRGSTDTQYF,TGCGCCAGCAGCCAAGGAGGGCGGGGGAGCACAGATACGCAGTATTTT
TRBJ2-7,TRBV3-1/TRBV3-2,TRBD1,14,NA,CASSQGTGAYEQYF,TGTGCCAGCAGCCAAGGGACAGGCGCCTACGAGCAGTACTTC
TRBJ2-3,TRBV18,TRBD2,16,NA,CASSRRTSGAADTQYF,TGTGCCAGCTCACGACGGACTAGCGGGGCTGCAGATACGCAGTATTTT
TRBJ1-5,TRBV10-3,NA,15,NA,CAISEWRGQGQPQHF,TGTGCCATCAGTGAGTGGCGGGGCCAGGGTCAGCCCCAGCATTTT
TRBJ2-5,TRBV14,TRBD2,16,NA,CASSQDRLAGRETQYF,TGTGCCAGCAGCCAAGATCGGCTAGCGGGGAGAGAGACCCAGTACTTC
TRBJ1-1,TRBV4-3,NA,17,NA,CASSQGAGGTANTEAFF,TGCGCCAGCAGCCAAGGGGCGGGGGGGACGGCGAACACTGAAGCTTTCTTT
TRBJ2-7,TRBV18,NA,15,NA,CASSPPAMRKHEQYF,TGTGCCAGCTCACCACCGGCAATGAGGAAGCACGAGCAGTACTTC
TRBJ2-6,TRBV5-1,NA,18,NA,CASSLEGRGSAGANVLTF,TGCGCCAGCAGCTTGGAGGGCCGGGGAAGCGCTGGGGCCAACGTCCTGACTTTC
TRBJ2-7,TRBV9,NA,14,NA,CASSFGGSSYEQYF,TGTGCCAGCAGCTTTGGGGGGTCCTCCTACGAGCAGTACTTC
TRBJ1-2,TRBV7-2,NA,14,NA,CASSLAWEGYGYTF,TGTGCCAGCAGCTTAGCGTGGGAGGGGTATGGCTACACCTTC
TRBJ2-7,TRBV28,TRBD1,14,NA,CASTLTRTGDEQYF,TGTGCCAGCACCTTAACCCGGACAGGGGACGAGCAGTACTTC
TRBJ2-5,TRBV10-3,NA,14,NA,CAISNPASQETQYF,TGTGCCATCAGCAATCCCGCCAGTCAAGAGACCCAGTACTTC
TRBJ1-2,TRBV6-2/TRBV6-3,NA,16,NA,CASSSNPGQTNYGYTF,TGTGCCAGCAGTTCGAACCCGGGACAAACTAACTATGGCTACACCTTC
TRBJ2-1,TRBV6-6,TRBD2,15,NA,CASRDLAGAYNEQFF,TGTGCCAGCAGGGACCTAGCGGGGGCCTACAATGAGCAGTTCTTC
TRBJ2-2,TRBV30,TRBD2,23,NA,CAWSVPRQRVSGLAGRNTGELFF,TGTGCCTGGAGTGTACCGCGGCAGCGGGTCTCGGGACTAGCGGGACGGAACACCGGGGAGCTGTTTTTT
TRBJ2-3,TRBV19,TRBD2,15,NA,CASSYSRELGATQYF,TGTGCCAGTAGTTACTCGCGGGAGTTGGGTGCTACGCAGTATTTT
TRBJ2-7,TRBV27,TRBD1,14,few,CASRTGTAYGEQYF,TGTGCCAGCCGTACCGGGACAGCCTATGGCGAGCAGTACTTC
TRBJ1-5,TRBV20-1,NA,11,NA,CSAITGFAQHF,TGCAGTGCTATCACAGGTTTCGCCCAGCATTTT
TRBJ2-5,TRBV7-2,TRBD2,16,NA,CASSSGLAGRQETQYF,TGTGCCAGCAGCTCGGGACTAGCGGGGCGTCAAGAGACCCAGTACTTC
TRBJ2-2,TRBV7-3,NA,15,NA,CASSGGAGNTGELFF,TGTGCCAGCTCCGGTGGAGCGGGGAACACCGGGGAGCTGTTTTTT
TRBJ1-2,TRBV28,NA,11,NA,CATHGGSGYTF,TGTGCCACCCATGGAGGGTCTGGCTACACCTTC
TRBJ2-7,TRBV28,NA,12,NA,CASKKRRDEQYF,TGTGCCAGCAAAAAAAGGAGGGACGAGCAGTACTTC
TRBJ1-2,TRBV2,NA,13,NA,CASSASEGYGYTF,TGTGCCAGCAGTGCATCGGAGGGCTATGGCTACACCTTC
TRBJ2-5,TRBV2,TRBD2,16,NA,CASTGRLAGIQETQYF,TGTGCCAGCACGGGTAGACTAGCGGGAATCCAAGAGACCCAGTACTTC
TRBJ2-3,TRBV7-3,NA,12,NA,CASSIPGDTQYF,TGTGCCAGCAGCATTCCCGGGGATACGCAGTATTTT
TRBJ2-5,TRBV5-1,TRBD1,16,few,CASSSNRQGRGETQYF,TGCGCCAGCAGCTCTAATCGACAGGGAAGGGGAGAGACCCAGTACTTC
TRBJ2-3,TRBV18,NA,14,NA,CASSPPSRVDTQYF,TGTGCCAGCTCACCACCGAGTCGTGTGGATACGCAGTATTTT
TRBJ1-2,TRBV3-1/TRBV3-2,NA,13,NA,CASSQRANYGYTF,TGTGCCAGCAGCCAAAGAGCTAACTATGGCTACACCTTC
TRBJ2-7,TRBV27,NA,15,few,CASSLGYGDTYEQYF,TGTGCCAGCAGTTTAGGTTACGGGGACACCTACGAGCAGTACTTC
TRBJ2-1,TRBV11-3,TRBD1,15,once,CASSPPGQGYNEQFF,TGTGCCAGCAGCCCTCCGGGACAGGGCTACAATGAGCAGTTCTTC
TRBJ2-3,TRBV7-2,TRBD2,15,NA,CASSLVLAGGNTQYF,TGTGCCAGCAGCTTAGTTCTAGCGGGGGGAAATACGCAGTATTTT
TRBJ2-7,TRBV5-4,NA,13,NA,CASGPDSPYEQYF,TGTGCCAGCGGTCCCGACTCCCCCTACGAGCAGTACTTC
TRBJ2-1,TRBV27,TRBD1,15,NA,CASSLIGTGINEQFF,TGTGCCAGCAGTCTTATCGGGACAGGGATCAATGAGCAGTTCTTC